The 23 T cell receptor beta chains reported below all come from one sample, sequenced in a study of shared clonotypes between healthy human individuals. Generated by immunoSEQ multiplex PCR, the TCRdb table keeps only in-frame clones and is missing some. The table includes about 460,000 clones, more than 70% detected once. Sequenced material: PBMCs. These receptors were taken from a woman in her 40s in good health. Some clones in this sample may be carry-over from other donors' samples.

The chain recombines TRBV5-1 with TRBJ2-3; 15 positions agree with TRBD2. Germline CDR1 SGHRS, CDR2 YFSETQ. With 3 bases clipped from V and 1 base from J, the junction kept 6 bases outside the gene matches. CDR3 length: 18 amino acids. The CDR3 DNA follows: TGCGCCAGCAGCTCAGGACTAGCGGGAGGGCCTGGCACAGATACGCAGTATTTT. This gives the protein CASSSGLAGGPGTDTQYF.

The chain joins TRBV4-2 to TRBJ2-3; 9 nucleotides line up with TRBD1. V lost 2 bases and J lost 6; bases outside the gene matches: 9. The CDR3 covers 16 residues. Germline V CDR1 and CDR2: LGHNA, YNFKEQ. CDR3 sequence (DNA): TGTGCCAGCAGCCAACCGGGACAGGGAAGGAGGGATACGCAGTATTTT. Translating gives CASSQPGQGRRDTQYF.

This clone came up once. The chain has TRBV7-3 and TRBJ1-2, with D tentatively TRBD1 (5 bases). The CDR3 is 14 residues long. Trimming removed 0 bases at V and 7 bases at J, with 12 bases between. Germline CDR1 is SGHTA and CDR2 is FQGTGA. The CDR3 bases are TGTGCCAGCAGCTTAACGTCGGGGGGAACTGGCTACACCTTC. Encoded protein: CASSLTSGGTGYTF.

This chain joins TRBV5-6 and TRBJ2-2; no clear D gene. CDR1 is SGHDT, CDR2 YYEEEE, per germline. The CDR3 covers 16 residues. Between the trimmed V and J ends, which lost 1 base and 2 bases, there was a span of 12 bases. CDR3 sequence (DNA): TGTGCCAGCAGCTTGACTTTGGGCGGAAACACCGGGGAGCTGTTTTTT. This translates into CASSLTLGGNTGELFF.

This clone was counted a single time. This chain links TRBV6-5 with TRBJ1-1, with D unclear. The V end lost 6 bases, the J end lost 2 bases, and 4 bases lay between the germline ends. Germline CDR1 MNHEY, CDR2 SVGAGI. The CDR3 runs 11 residues. The CDR3: CASRSNTEAFF. The CDR3 DNA reads TGTGCCAGCAGGTCTAACACTGAAGCTTTCTTT.

The chain joins TRBV9 to TRBJ2-5, with a tentative D call TRBD1 (6 bases). The CDR3 has 18 residues. In germline, CDR1 is SGDLS, CDR2 YYNGEE. The V end was cut by 0 bases, the J end by 2 bases, with 20 bases between. The CDR3 DNA reads as TGTGCCAGCAGCGTAGGAATCAGGGGCGCGGGTGGACAAGAGACCCAGTACTTC. Its translation: CASSVGIRGAGGQETQYF.

This clone was observed a handful of times. The genes are TRBV7-6 and TRBJ2-1; 10 positions agree with TRBD2. The V and J ends lost 4 bases and 6 bases, in that order; junction bases with no gene match: 3. The CDR3 has 14 amino acids. Per the germline V gene, CDR1 is SGHVS and CDR2 is FNYEAQ. CDR3 in DNA: TGTGCCAGCAGCTCAGCGGGAGGGGCCAATGAGCAGTTCTTC. Encoded protein: CASSSAGGANEQFF.

V usage is TRBV11-2 and J usage is TRBJ2-7, with TRBD2 matching over 11 bases. Germline CDR1 SGHAT, CDR2 FQNNGV. CDR3 length: 19 residues. V dropped 4 bases and J dropped 0; count of bases not matched to a gene: 14. This CDR3 is CASSSMALAGVGGSYEQYF. In DNA form, the CDR3 reads TGTGCCAGCAGCTCCATGGCACTAGCGGGAGTGGGTGGCTCCTACGAGCAGTACTTC.

The chain is built from TRBV28 and TRBJ2-4, with D perhaps given as TRBD1 or TRBD2 (6 bases each). This CDR3 spans 15 amino acids. Trimming shortened V by 8 bases and J by 3 bases, and 17 bases separated the two germline ends. CDR1 is MDHEN, CDR2 SYDVKM, per germline. The CDR3 DNA follows: TGTGCCAGCCTTAGCAGCGAGGGGGGCAAAAACATTCAGTACTTC. Its translation: CASLSSEGGKNIQYF.

The V gene is TRBV4-2, the J gene TRBJ2-3, with 7 bases that match TRBD2. The ends lost 0 bases at V and 1 base at J; junction bases unmatched: 19. CDR1 and CDR2 from the germline V gene are LGHNA and YNFKEQ. The CDR3 consists of 21 residues. The chain's CDR3 is CASSQEGTYAPGLKGTDTQYF. DNA of the CDR3: TGTGCCAGCAGCCAAGAAGGGACCTACGCCCCGGGACTAAAAGGCACAGATACGCAGTATTTT.

The CDR3 spells CASSEELASGTQYF. The CDR3 DNA reads TGTGCCAGCAGTGAAGAGTTAGCGTCCGGGACCCAGTACTTC. The chain couples TRBV2 to TRBJ2-5, with D perhaps matching TRBD2 (5 bases). The germline CDR1 and CDR2 sequences are SNHLY and FYNNEI. Trimming cost V 1 base and J 7 bases, with 13 bases left between them. The CDR3 has 14 residues.

The V call is TRBV7-3, the J call TRBJ2-1; 7 bases match TRBD2. Germline-derived CDR1 and CDR2 are SGHTA and FQGTGA. V was clipped by 4 bases and J by 8 bases; unmatched bases: 8. CDR3 length equals 14 residues. The CDR3 DNA reads TGTGCCAGCAGCTCGAGGACTAGTAGAGATGAGCAGTTCTTC. It encodes CASSSRTSRDEQFF.

This chain's CDR3 is CASSATGLAGEFPGELFF. DNA of the CDR3: TGCGCCAGCAGCGCTACGGGACTAGCGGGAGAGTTTCCCGGGGAGCTGTTTTTT. The chain has TRBV5-1 and TRBJ2-2, with 14 bases fitting TRBD2. Unmatched junction bases numbered 11, after V lost 4 bases and J lost 6 bases. The CDR3 is made up of 18 amino acids. Germline lookup yields CDR1 SGHRS and CDR2 YFSETQ.

This clone was seen more than once but under ten times. The J gene is TRBJ1-1, the V gene TRBV6-5; D is uncertain. The V and J ends lost 4 bases and 0 bases respectively, with 6 bases between them. The CDR3 runs to 13 residues. Germline CDR1 MNHEY, CDR2 SVGAGI. CDR3 residues: CASSSGVNTEAFF. The CDR3 coding sequence is TGTGCCAGCAGTTCTGGGGTGAACACTGAAGCTTTCTTT.

In regard to this clone: A far larger clone is a single base away, which makes a read error likely. The gene calls are TRBV15 and TRBJ1-4, with TRBD1 as a possible D gene (5 bases). The CDR3 consists of 14 residues. The germline V gene encodes CDR1 LNHNV and CDR2 YYDKDF (reference sequence). CDR3: CATSRGGESEKQFF. CDR3 DNA sequence: TGTGCCACCAGCAGAGGAGGGGAGAGTGAAAAACAGTTTTTT.

As regards this clone: This sample also contains other DNA sequences that code for the same CDR3. The chain combines TRBV15 with TRBJ2-5; 12 bases align to TRBD1. Germline assignment: CDR1 LNHNV and CDR2 YYDKDF (reference sequence). The CDR3 covers 16 residues. V dropped 0 bases and J dropped 11; count of bases not matched to a gene: 10. CDR3 protein: CATSRDTGTGGEEQYF. The CDR3 DNA reads TGTGCCACCAGCAGAGACACCGGGACAGGGGGCGAAGAGCAGTACTTC.

V and J are TRBV6-5 and TRBJ2-7, with a possible D match to TRBD1 (5 bases). V was clipped by 2 bases and J by 7 bases, with 12 bases between them. CDR1 and CDR2 from the germline V gene are MNHEY and SVGAGI. The CDR3 consists of 13 residues. CDR3 bases: TGTGCCAGCAGTTACCAGGGTATTGGAGAGCAGTACTTC. This gives the protein CASSYQGIGEQYF.

The chain links TRBV6-6 to TRBJ1-5; possible D gene TRBD1, 5 bases. CDR3 length equals 12 residues. Germline V gives CDR1 MNHNY, CDR2 SVGAGI (reference sequence). V shed 4 bases and J shed 8 bases, with 9 bases lying between them. The CDR3, as DNA: TGTGCCAGCAGTTCCTCGGGGGAGCCCCAGCATTTT. Amino acid sequence: CASSSSGEPQHF.

The sample holds many counts of this clone. The chain joins TRBV7-2 to TRBJ2-1, with a weak D call TRBD2 (6 bases). In germline, CDR1 is SGHTA, CDR2 FQGNSA. This CDR3 has 13 amino acids. V was cut by 1 base and J by 6 bases, with 7 bases left in between. The CDR3 DNA reads as TGTGCCAGCAGCTTAGTACTAGCCAATGAGCAGTTCTTC. It codes for CASSLVLANEQFF.

This clone showed up many times. Other DNA sequences in the sample encode the same CDR3. The chain joins TRBV29-1 to TRBJ2-1; D is ambiguous. The V gene lost 7 bases and the J gene lost 7 bases, with 11 bases spanning the gap. Germline V gene sequence: CDR1 SQVTM, CDR2 ANQGSEA. This CDR3 contains 11 residues. The CDR3 region has the DNA TGCAGCGCCTCTCCTGGGAATGAGCAGTTCTTC. It specifies CSASPGNEQFF.

The chain uses TRBV10-3 and TRBJ2-2, with D uncertain. V was trimmed by 9 bases and J by 0 bases, leaving 11 bases between them. The CDR3 is made up of 14 amino acids. Looked up from germline, CDR1 is ENHRY and CDR2 is SYGVKD. The CDR3 nucleotides are TGTGCCATGACCCCCCAGACGAACACCGGGGAGCTGTTTTTT. Its translation is CAMTPQTNTGELFF.

This clone was picked up many times. The chain uses TRBV7-3 and TRBJ2-3, with D unresolved. Germline-derived CDR1 and CDR2 are SGHTA and FQGTGA. The CDR3 length is 14 residues. V shed 3 bases and J shed 2 bases, with 9 bases lying between them. CDR3 coding DNA: TGTGCCAGCAGCTTGAGTAGAAACACAGATACGCAGTATTTT. Translation gives CASSLSRNTDTQYF.

This clone was counted ten times or more. Other DNA sequences of this sample code for an identical CDR3. The chain has TRBV29-1 and TRBJ1-2; D is undetermined. V gave up 7 bases and J gave up 0 bases, with 12 bases separating them. This CDR3 has 13 amino acids. CDR1 is SQVTM and CDR2 is ANQGSEA in the germline V gene. Written as DNA, the CDR3 is TGCAGCGCATACAGACAAACTAACTATGGCTACACCTTC. Its translation: CSAYRQTNYGYTF.